Sequencing of this T cell receptor beta chain was carried out in a study of control samples from healthy donors and cancer patients. Sequencing used immunoSEQ multiplex PCR; TCRdb keeps in-frame clones, though not all of them. The top ten clones hold more than 6% of a sample with 390,000 or so clones, more than 80% of them seen once. The clonotype was recovered from a middle-aged man with head and neck cancer. Input material: PBMCs.

CDR3 region: CASSLVGSGGNEKLFF. In nucleotides, the CDR3 is TGTGCCAGCAGCTTAGTTGGGTCCGGCGGAAATGAAAAACTGTTTTTT. J is TRBJ1-4 and V is TRBV7-2, with unresolved D. Looked up from germline, CDR1 is SGHTA and CDR2 is FQGNSA. This CDR3 contains 16 residues. V shed 1 base and J shed 5 bases, with 14 bases lying between them.